This TCR beta chain was documented in a study of identifying expanded T cells in peripheral blood. Healthy donors had no documented immune events, such as infections, while sampled. About this clone: Its target is unknown.

Study findings and constraints: Approximately two-week clone count variance significantly increased as total template count grew. Technical replicates showed about 1.1 changed clones; two weeks 15 to 20; four weeks 19.

Measured with immunoSEQ multiplex PCR; TCRdb has only the in-frame clones, and not every one. The sample shows 120,000 or so clones, 84% of them seen only once. This sequence was found in a person aged 18 to 75 in good health. Sequencing was carried out using blood.

CDR3 nucleotide sequence: TGTGCCAGCAGCTTGTGGGGGCAACGGGGCACAGATACGCAGTATTTT. It yields the protein CASSLWGQRGTDTQYF. The chain combines TRBV5-6 with TRBJ2-3; possibly TRBD1 for D (6 bases). The CDR3 extends over 16 amino acids. Deletions cut 1 base from V and 1 base from J, with 13 bases between. Germline-derived CDR1 and CDR2 are SGHDT and YYEEEE.